These 30 T cell receptor beta chains share one sample of origin, sequenced in a study of cytomegalovirus exposure and HLA in healthy donors. PCR used 60 Vbeta primers and 13 Jbeta primers. Only in-frame clones appear in the TCRdb table, and some are missing; sequencing was by immunoSEQ multiplex PCR. This sample carries 65,000 to 95,000 clones, around 85% of them seen once, and the ten largest clones take around 15%. Sequencing was carried out using PBMCs. The receptors derive from a human donor in good health.

The J gene is TRBJ2-5, the V gene TRBV6-5; 7 nucleotides match TRBD2. V was pared by 3 bases and J by 2 bases, with 6 bases of the junction left unmatched. The CDR3 totals 15 residues. Germline V gives CDR1 MNHEY, CDR2 SVGAGI. The CDR3 coding sequence is TGTGCCAGCAGTTATGCGGGGGACCCTCAAGAGACCCAGTACTTC. Its protein is CASSYAGDPQETQYF.

The chain employs TRBV4-2 and TRBJ2-5; 9 bases are shared with TRBD2. From germline, CDR1 is LGHNA and CDR2 YNFKEQ. The CDR3 consists of 17 residues. The junction had 7 bases not matched to a gene; V was cut back by 0 bases and J by 2 bases. CDR3 protein: CASSQDGAGGGQETQYF. CDR3 DNA sequence: TGTGCCAGCAGCCAAGACGGAGCGGGGGGTGGGCAAGAGACCCAGTACTTC.

The chain carries TRBV5-4 and TRBJ2-4; 9 positions agree with TRBD1. J gave up 6 bases and V 4 bases, and 8 bases lay outside the gene matches. The germline V gene has CDR1 SGHNT and CDR2 YYREEE (reference sequence). The CDR3 totals 15 residues. CDR3 nucleotides: TGTGCCAGCAGCGCGGGACAGGGAGGGGCAAACATTCAGTACTTC. It is translated as CASSAGQGGANIQYF.

The rearrangement links TRBV6-1 to TRBJ2-7; D uncertain. This CDR3 is 16 amino acids long. Germline V CDR1 and CDR2: MNHNS, SASEGT. Trimming removed 3 bases from V and 0 bases from J, with 15 bases in between. This chain's CDR3 is CASSDDGLVLSYEQYF. In nucleotides, the CDR3 is TGTGCCAGCAGTGACGACGGGTTGGTTCTCTCCTACGAGCAGTACTTC.

This clone was seen once. The chain has TRBV4-3 and TRBJ2-7; possible D gene TRBD2, 5 bases. The germline V and J ends were trimmed by 0 bases and 3 bases, with 9 bases remaining between them. Germline V gene sequence: CDR1 LGHNA, CDR2 YSLEER. The CDR3 runs to 14 residues. CDR3 sequence (DNA): TGCGCCAGCAGCCAAGAGAACGAGGGCTACGAGCAGTACTTC. This codes for CASSQENEGYEQYF.

The DNA for the CDR3 is TGCGCCAGCAGTGACGGAGTGAACACTGAAGCTTTCTTT. This encodes CASSDGVNTEAFF. The rearrangement joins TRBV10-2 to TRBJ1-1, with D hard to call. Looked up from germline, CDR1 is WSHSY and CDR2 is SAAADI. The V end lost 3 bases, the J end lost 0 bases, and 5 bases lay between the germline ends. This CDR3 comprises 13 residues.

The rearrangement joins TRBV9 to TRBJ2-2; TRBD1 aligns across 7 bases. The germline V gene encodes CDR1 SGDLS and CDR2 YYNGEE. The V gene end was trimmed by 3 bases and the J gene end by 5 bases; junction bases not matched to a gene: 7. This CDR3 spans 15 amino acids. CDR3 nucleotide sequence: TGTGCCAGCAGCGGTCGACAGGGAATGACCGGGGAGCTGTTTTTT. Translation gives CASSGRQGMTGELFF.

DNA of the CDR3: TGTGCCAGCAGCTTGGTTTCCGCTACCTACGAGCAGTACTTC. Translating it yields CASSLVSATYEQYF. This chain joins TRBV5-5 and TRBJ2-7, with no clear D. The germline V and J ends were trimmed by 0 bases and 2 bases, with 9 bases remaining between them. There are 14 residues in the CDR3. The germline CDR1 and CDR2 sequences are SGHKS and YYEKEE (reference sequence).

The J gene is TRBJ2-5, the V gene TRBV5-1, with 10 bases fitting TRBD2. V lost 6 bases to trimming and J lost 1 base; unmatched junction nucleotides: 9. In germline, CDR1 is SGHRS, CDR2 YFSETQ. The CDR3 contains 16 residues. The CDR3 region is CASKEGAGGRQETQYF. CDR3 bases: TGCGCCAGCAAAGAGGGAGCGGGGGGGCGCCAAGAGACCCAGTACTTC.

J is TRBJ2-7 and V is TRBV6-5; the match to TRBD2 covers 7 bases. V trimming: 0 bases; J trimming: 7 bases; junction bases outside the gene matches: 9. The CDR3 loop spans 15 amino acids. CDR1 is MNHEY and CDR2 is SVGAGI in the germline V gene. The CDR3 DNA is TGTGCCAGCAGTTACTCGAACCGGCCAGCGGGAGAGCAGTACTTC. Translating gives CASSYSNRPAGEQYF.

The chain uses TRBV6-1 and TRBJ2-7; 7 bases fit TRBD1. Trimming at V came to 3 bases and at J to 6 bases, leaving 5 bases not matched to a gene. Germline V lookup: CDR1 MNHNS, CDR2 SASEGT. The CDR3 has 13 residues. The CDR3 region is CASSDEGAREQYF. DNA of the CDR3: TGTGCCAGCAGTGACGAGGGGGCCCGCGAGCAGTACTTC.

This chain links TRBV6-6 with TRBJ2-2; 7 bases are a match to TRBD1. Germline V lookup: CDR1 MNHNY, CDR2 SVGAGI (reference sequence). The CDR3 extends over 14 amino acids. V dropped 4 bases and J dropped 4; count of bases not matched to a gene: 3. CDR3 in amino acids: CASSLDRFTGELFF. In nucleotides, the CDR3 is TGTGCCAGCAGTTTGGACAGGTTCACCGGGGAGCTGTTTTTT.

This clone was detected only a few times. The chain links TRBV5-1 to TRBJ1-1; 7 bases fit TRBD1. The V and J ends lost 6 bases and 2 bases, in that order; junction bases with no gene match: 7. The CDR3 sequence is 14 residues long. Germline-derived CDR1 and CDR2 are SGHRS and YFSETQ. CDR3 amino acids: CASTWDRLNTEAFF. CDR3 nucleotide sequence: TGCGCCAGCACCTGGGACAGACTAAACACTGAAGCTTTCTTT.

This clone was recorded only once. The chain carries TRBV5-1 and TRBJ2-1; 10 bases are shared with TRBD2. Germline V gene lookup returns CDR1 SGHRS and CDR2 YFSETQ. The length of the CDR3 is 17 residues. V lost 3 bases and J lost 8; bases outside the gene matches: 14. The CDR3 reads CASSSGPTSGAGDEQFF. In nucleotides, the CDR3 is TGCGCCAGCAGCTCGGGGCCCACTAGCGGGGCAGGGGATGAGCAGTTCTTC.

A note on this clone: Other nucleotide sequences in the sample specify the same CDR3. This sequence joins TRBV6-1 and TRBJ2-3; TRBD2 matches at 11 bases. V trimming: 6 bases; J trimming: 4 bases; junction bases outside the gene matches: 6. From germline, CDR1 is MNHNS and CDR2 SASEGT. The CDR3 sequence is 15 residues long. In DNA, the CDR3 is TGTGCCAGCAGCCCCACTAGCGGGGGCGCAGATACGCAGTATTTT. Protein sequence: CASSPTSGGADTQYF.

The chain recombines TRBV6-5 with TRBJ1-3; D not certain. V shed 4 bases and J shed 5 bases, with 15 bases lying between them. Germline V CDR1 and CDR2: MNHEY, SVGAGI. The CDR3 has 15 amino acids. The CDR3 nucleotides read TGTGCCAGCAGTTCCAAAAGACAAGGCCGAAACACCATATATTTT. It translates to CASSSKRQGRNTIYF.

V usage is TRBV9 and J usage is TRBJ2-3; TRBD1 agrees at 9 bases. With 4 bases clipped from V and 4 bases from J, the junction kept 7 bases outside the gene matches. Germline V gene lookup returns CDR1 SGDLS and CDR2 YYNGEE. The CDR3 consists of 15 residues. CDR3 sequence: CASSPTGGPPDTQYF. CDR3 bases: TGTGCCAGCAGCCCTACAGGGGGCCCGCCAGATACGCAGTATTTT.

The J gene is TRBJ1-1, the V gene TRBV19; a weak D match, TRBD1 (5 bases). The CDR3 loop spans 14 amino acids. Trimming stripped 3 bases from V and 6 bases from J, with 14 bases between. Germline assignment: CDR1 LNHDA and CDR2 SQIVND (reference sequence). CDR3 residues: CASSIRGVGPEAFF. The CDR3 DNA is TGTGCCAGTAGTATTCGGGGGGTTGGCCCTGAAGCTTTCTTT.

The chain links TRBV9 to TRBJ2-2; 16 bases fit TRBD2. This CDR3 is 17 amino acids long. With 0 bases clipped from V and 6 bases from J, the junction kept 2 bases outside the gene matches. The germline CDR1 and CDR2 sequences are SGDLS and YYNGEE. As DNA, the CDR3 is TGTGCCAGCAGCGTAGCGGGACTAGCGGGGGGGCCCGGGGAGCTGTTTTTT. Its protein is CASSVAGLAGGPGELFF.

The V call is TRBV10-2, the J call TRBJ2-2; possibly TRBD2 for D (6 bases). This CDR3 is built from 20 residues. CDR1 and CDR2 (germline): WSHSY, SAAADI. Deletions cut 6 bases from V and 4 bases from J, with 30 bases between. CDR3 DNA: TGCGCCAGCAGCGGGCCTCCGGGACTCAGTCCCGTTGGCTTCACCGGGGAGCTGTTTTTT. Protein product: CASSGPPGLSPVGFTGELFF.

This clone was seen a handful of times. CDR3 coding DNA: TGTGCCAGCAGCTACCGAGACAGCCCCTCCGAGCAGTACTTC. Translating it yields CASSYRDSPSEQYF. The chain recombines TRBV6-5 with TRBJ2-7, with D tentatively TRBD1 (5 bases). Trimming removed 6 bases from V and 6 bases from J, with 18 bases in between. The CDR3 length is 14 residues. Germline V gives CDR1 MNHEY, CDR2 SVGAGI.

J is TRBJ2-4 and V is TRBV6-1; no clear D gene. Trimming pared 8 bases from V and 0 bases from J, leaving 14 bases between. Germline V gene data show CDR1 as MNHNS and CDR2 as SASEGT. CDR3 length: 15 amino acids. The CDR3 here is CASGTQTAAKNIQYF. CDR3 in DNA: TGTGCCAGCGGAACCCAAACAGCAGCCAAAAACATTCAGTACTTC.

The J gene is TRBJ1-2, the V gene TRBV2, with D uncertain. Looked up from germline, CDR1 is SNHLY and CDR2 is FYNNEI. The CDR3 length is 16 residues. Deletions cut 5 bases from V and 0 bases from J, with 16 bases between. In nucleotides, the CDR3 is TGTGCCAGCAGTCTTAAAGACACCGAAACTAACTATGGCTACACCTTC. Protein sequence: CASSLKDTETNYGYTF.

The chain recombines TRBV5-5 with TRBJ2-7; TRBD1 aligns across 9 bases. Germline V gene lookup returns CDR1 SGHKS and CDR2 YYEKEE (reference sequence). After removal of 4 bases from V and 6 bases from J, the junction contained 8 bases not matched to a gene. The CDR3 extends over 14 amino acids. CDR3 in DNA: TGTGCCAGCAGCGCCGGGACAGGGTACGCCGAGCAGTACTTC. This gives the protein CASSAGTGYAEQYF.

This rearrangement joins TRBV5-4 to TRBJ2-7, with 9 bases identical to TRBD1. Trimming at V came to 4 bases and at J to 4 bases, leaving 9 bases not matched to a gene. This CDR3 spans 15 amino acids. Germline V gene lookup returns CDR1 SGHNT and CDR2 YYREEE (reference sequence). Here the CDR3 DNA reads TGTGCCAGCAGCCACGGGGGACAGGGAGGGTACGAGCAGTACTTC. Protein product: CASSHGGQGGYEQYF.

This sequence joins TRBV9 and TRBJ2-5, with 7 nucleotides matching TRBD2. CDR1 SGDLS and CDR2 YYNGEE come from the germline V gene. Trimming at V came to 0 bases and at J to 4 bases, leaving 12 bases not matched to a gene. This CDR3 comprises 17 residues. In DNA form, the CDR3 reads TGTGCCAGCAGCGTAGGGGCAACCTCGGGGGGACTAGAGACCCAGTACTTC. Protein product: CASSVGATSGGLETQYF.

The J gene is TRBJ1-5, the V gene TRBV19; 11 bases match TRBD1. Germline CDR1 and CDR2: LNHDA and SQIVND (reference sequence). V gave up 3 bases and J gave up 3 bases; unmatched junction bases: 4. The CDR3 contains 16 residues. CDR3 region: CASSMRDRGTNQPQHF. CDR3 in DNA: TGTGCCAGTAGTATGAGGGACAGGGGGACCAATCAGCCCCAGCATTTT.

The CDR3 DNA follows: TGTGCCAGCAGTTACTCCGAGGGGAACACTGAAGCTTTCTTT. Translation gives CASSYSEGNTEAFF. V is TRBV6-5 and J is TRBJ1-1; D unresolved. This CDR3 contains 14 residues. The V gene's germline CDR1 is MNHEY and CDR2 SVGAGI. Trimming took 0 bases from V and 1 from J, leaving 6 bases between them.

The chain couples TRBV2 to TRBJ1-6; TRBD1 might be the D (5 bases). Trimming cost V 6 bases and J 14 bases, with 11 bases left between them. Germline assignment: CDR1 SNHLY and CDR2 FYNNEI. This CDR3 region has 11 residues. The CDR3 DNA reads as TGTGCCAGCAGGCCCCGGGGGGCCCTCCACTTT. It translates to CASRPRGALHF.

For this clone: In the same sample, other DNA sequences code for this CDR3. The chain uses TRBV7-9 and TRBJ2-7; tentative D call: TRBD1 (5 bases). The CDR3 contains 12 residues. Germline V gives CDR1 SEHNR, CDR2 FQNEAQ (reference sequence). Trimming took 1 base from V and 6 from J, leaving 7 bases between them. DNA for the CDR3: TGTGCCAGCAGCTTAGATAGGGGCGAGCAGTACTTC. It yields the protein CASSLDRGEQYF.